The 22 T cell receptor beta chains given below trace back to one sample, sequenced in a study of PD-L1 blockade in urothelial cancer. Method: immunoSEQ multiplex PCR; TCRdb's copy keeps in-frame clones and lacks some. In the table there are approximately 20,000 clones, about 90% of which are singletons. The time point was: peripheral blood 6 weeks after treatment start. The starting material was PBMCs, obtained around atezolizumab (anti-PD-L1) treatment. The receptor source for this set is a woman in her sixties with urothelial cancer.

This chain uses TRBV29-1 with TRBJ1-1; TRBD1 matches 11 bases. CDR3 length: 14 amino acids. Germline V gene sequence: CDR1 SQVTM, CDR2 ANQGSEA. J lost 4 bases, V lost 2 bases, and 3 bases had no gene match. CDR3 protein: CSVEFGTGGTEAFF. Written as DNA, the CDR3 is TGCAGCGTTGAATTCGGGACAGGGGGCACTGAAGCTTTCTTT.

The count of this clone is one. The rearrangement joins TRBV18 to TRBJ2-5, with 7 nucleotides matching TRBD1. J gave up 2 bases and V 4 bases, and 10 bases lay outside the gene matches. The CDR3 is 16 residues long. Germline loops: CDR1 KGHSH, CDR2 LQKENI. The CDR3 coding sequence is TGTGCCAGCTCACAACCTAAACCGGGACAGCAAGAGACCCAGTACTTC. Its translation is CASSQPKPGQQETQYF. The full variable domain, in which reference TRBV18 and TRBJ2-5 provide the parts outside the CDR3, is NAGVMQNPRHLVRRRGQEARLRCSPMKGHSHVYWYRQLPEEGLKFMVYLQKENIIDESGMPKERFSAEFPKEGPSILRIQQVVRGDSAAYFCASSQPKPGQQETQYFGPGTRLLVL.

This chain connects TRBV5-1 to TRBJ2-7; 10 positions agree with TRBD2. This CDR3 contains 14 residues. Per germline, CDR1 SGHRS and CDR2 YFSETQ. J lost 4 bases, V lost 5 bases, and 6 bases had no gene match. The CDR3 DNA is TGCGCCAGCAGGGCTACTAGCGGGATTTACGAGCAGTACTTC. Its protein product is CASRATSGIYEQYF.

This clone appeared a single time. The rearrangement links TRBV19 to TRBJ1-4; possibly TRBD1 for D (6 bases). The CDR3 is made up of 14 amino acids. V was trimmed by 4 bases and J by 3 bases, leaving 9 bases between them. From germline, CDR1 is LNHDA and CDR2 SQIVND (reference sequence). The chain's CDR3 is CASSKAGANEKLFF. The CDR3 DNA follows: TGTGCCAGTAGTAAGGCAGGGGCTAATGAAAAACTGTTTTTT. Supplemented by reference TRBV19 and TRBJ1-4, the full variable domain reads DGGITQSPKYLFRKEGQNVTLSCEQNLNHDAMYWYRQDPGQGLRLIYYSQIVNDFQKGDIAEGYSVSREKKESFPLTVTSAQKNPTAFYLCASSKAGANEKLFFGSGTQLSVL.

The chain links TRBV9 to TRBJ1-5, with a tentative D call TRBD1 (5 bases). CDR3 size: 14 residues. The V and J ends lost 3 bases and 4 bases respectively, with 11 bases between them. Germline assignment: CDR1 SGDLS and CDR2 YYNGEE. The CDR3 loop is CASSAGQGNQPQHF. The CDR3 coding sequence is TGTGCCAGCAGCGCCGGACAAGGTAATCAGCCCCAGCATTTT.

V and J are TRBV19 and TRBJ2-7; 8 nucleotides match TRBD1. The CDR3 totals 15 residues. Trimming at V came to 4 bases and at J to 4 bases, leaving 9 bases not matched to a gene. CDR1 LNHDA and CDR2 SQIVND come from the germline V gene (reference sequence). The CDR3 region is CASSNGQGRPYEQYF. The DNA of the CDR3 is TGTGCCAGTAGTAATGGACAGGGACGACCGTACGAGCAGTACTTC.

This clone was seen a few times. The V call is TRBV27, the J call TRBJ2-7; 7 bases line up with TRBD1. The CDR3 covers 14 residues. J was trimmed by 3 bases and V by 5 bases; bases with no gene match: 7. Per the germline V gene, CDR1 is MNHEY and CDR2 is SMNVEV (reference sequence). In DNA, the CDR3 is TGTGCCAGCAGTACCCCCGGGACAGTCTACGAGCAGTACTTC. It yields the protein CASSTPGTVYEQYF.

The chain uses TRBV7-2 and TRBJ2-3; 14 nucleotides match TRBD2. The V segment lost 5 bases and the J segment 0 bases; nucleotides outside the gene matches: 4. The CDR3 runs to 17 residues. Per the germline V gene, CDR1 is SGHTA and CDR2 is FQGNSA. This CDR3 reads CASSRGLAGASTDTQYF. CDR3 nucleotides: TGTGCCAGCAGCCGGGGACTAGCGGGAGCTAGCACAGATACGCAGTATTTT.

This chain joins TRBV7-2 and TRBJ2-3; no reliable D call. The CDR3 spans 14 residues. Germline V gene sequence: CDR1 SGHTA, CDR2 FQGNSA. With 2 bases removed from V and 0 bases from J, the gap between germline ends came to 6 bases. The CDR3 sequence is CASSLTPSTDTQYF. CDR3 DNA: TGTGCCAGCAGCTTAACACCTAGCACAGATACGCAGTATTTT.

The chain joins TRBV11-2 to TRBJ1-5; TRBD1 matches at 11 bases. J gave up 2 bases and V 6 bases, and 12 bases lay outside the gene matches. The CDR3 spans 18 residues. Germline-derived CDR1 and CDR2 are SGHAT and FQNNGV. Here the CDR3 reads CASSFVPDRGRGNQPQHF. The CDR3 DNA follows: TGTGCCAGCAGTTTCGTCCCGGACAGGGGGCGCGGCAATCAGCCCCAGCATTTT. The full variable domain, completed using reference TRBV11-2 and TRBJ1-5, is EAGVAQSPRYKIIEKRQSVAFWCNPISGHATLYWYQQILGQGPKLLIQFQNNGVVDDSQLPKDRFSAERLKGVDSTLKIQPAKLEDSAVYLCASSFVPDRGRGNQPQHFGDGTRLSIL.

The rearrangement uses TRBV29-1 and TRBJ2-2; D perhaps matches TRBD2 (5 bases). The CDR3 length is 12 residues. Germline-derived CDR1 and CDR2 are SQVTM and ANQGSEA. Trimming left V 5 bases short and J 6 bases short, with 10 bases between. CDR3 amino acids: CSVRGSPGELFF. CDR3 DNA: TGCAGCGTTCGAGGGTCCCCCGGGGAGCTGTTTTTT.

This rearrangement joins TRBV16 to TRBJ2-1; D may be TRBD1 (5 bases). This CDR3 has 13 residues. CDR1 and CDR2 (germline): KGHSY, FQNENV. V was trimmed by 3 bases and J by 4 bases, leaving 7 bases between them. As DNA, the CDR3 is TGTGCCAGCAGCCAGTACAGGTACAATGAGCAGTTCTTC. Encoded protein: CASSQYRYNEQFF.

The chain couples TRBV6-5 to TRBJ2-7; 12 bases align to TRBD1. The germline V gene has CDR1 MNHEY and CDR2 SVGAGI. The CDR3 loop spans 14 amino acids. V lost 6 bases to trimming and J lost 7 bases; unmatched junction nucleotides: 7. The DNA of the CDR3 is TGTGCCAGCAGGCCGGGACAGGGGGCGGTTGAGCAGTACTTC. It yields the protein CASRPGQGAVEQYF.

The rearrangement joins TRBV4-3 to TRBJ1-1, with D unclear. V was pared by 0 bases and J by 1 base, with 12 bases between. Germline lookup yields CDR1 LGHNA and CDR2 YSLEER. The CDR3 is 16 residues long. The CDR3 coding sequence is TGCGCCAGCAGCCAAGATCTTGGCAGAAGGAACACTGAAGCTTTCTTT. Amino acids: CASSQDLGRRNTEAFF.

V and J are TRBV11-2 and TRBJ1-2; the D is unclear. CDR1 and CDR2 from the germline V gene are SGHAT and FQNNGV. Trimming stripped 5 bases from V and 5 bases from J, with 12 bases between. The CDR3 has 13 amino acids. The CDR3 is CASSPLTVYGYTF. CDR3 bases: TGTGCCAGCAGCCCCCTAACAGTATATGGCTACACCTTC.

CDR3 residues: CASSPTPGQGAVGANVLTF. CDR3 DNA sequence: TGTGCCAGTAGTCCTACCCCCGGACAGGGGGCGGTGGGGGCCAACGTCCTGACTTTC. The rearrangement joins TRBV19 to TRBJ2-6; 11 positions agree with TRBD1. The V segment lost 5 bases and the J segment 4 bases; nucleotides outside the gene matches: 13. The V gene's germline CDR1 is LNHDA and CDR2 SQIVND (reference sequence). The CDR3 totals 19 residues. Complete variable domain (other parts from reference TRBV19 and TRBJ2-6): DGGITQSPKYLFRKEGQNVTLSCEQNLNHDAMYWYRQDPGQGLRLIYYSQIVNDFQKGDIAEGYSVSREKKESFPLTVTSAQKNPTAFYLCASSPTPGQGAVGANVLTFGAGSRLTVL.

This chain joins TRBV25-1 and TRBJ2-4; TRBD1 aligns across 7 bases. The CDR3 has 13 residues. V was pared by 8 bases and J by 6 bases, with 7 bases of the junction left unmatched. CDR1 is MGHDK and CDR2 is SYGVNS in the germline V gene. In DNA, the CDR3 is TGTGCCAGCGCCCGACAGGGTATAAACATTCAGTACTTC. Encoded protein: CASARQGINIQYF.

V gene TRBV19 combines with J gene TRBJ1-4; no clear D. CDR1 and CDR2 from the germline V gene are LNHDA and SQIVND (reference sequence). The CDR3 contains 12 residues. V gave up 8 bases and J gave up 6 bases, with 10 bases separating them. In DNA form, the CDR3 reads TGTGCCAGTCTGGGCGTCGATGAAAAACTGTTTTTT. It yields the protein CASLGVDEKLFF.

The chain combines TRBV5-6 with TRBJ1-5; D possibly corresponds to TRBD1 (6 bases). Germline CDR1 SGHDT, CDR2 YYEEEE. V lost 2 bases and J 4 bases, leaving 10 bases between the germline ends. This CDR3 region has 14 residues. CDR3 nucleotides: TGTGCCAGCAGCTTAGGACAGCTAAATCAGCCCCAGCATTTT. Translated, it gives CASSLGQLNQPQHF.

The chain has TRBV19 and TRBJ1-5; no reliable D call. Germline assignment: CDR1 LNHDA and CDR2 SQIVND (reference sequence). The CDR3 totals 12 residues. Trimming removed 5 bases at V and 7 bases at J, with 9 bases between. Written as DNA, the CDR3 is TGTGCCAGTAGTCCCTACGAGCAGCCCCAGCATTTT. As protein: CASSPYEQPQHF.

This rearrangement joins TRBV11-3 to TRBJ1-1; 11 positions agree with TRBD1. The CDR3 consists of 17 residues. J gave up 5 bases and V 1 base, and 9 bases lay outside the gene matches. Germline V gene sequence: CDR1 SGHNT, CDR2 YENEEA. The DNA for the CDR3 is TGTGCCAGCAGCTTAGGTGGACAGGGGGCTTTAGCGACTGAAGCTTTCTTT. This translates into CASSLGGQGALATEAFF.

The chain links TRBV29-1 to TRBJ2-2, with D maybe TRBD1 (5 bases). The CDR3 covers 16 residues. The V gene's germline CDR1 is SQVTM and CDR2 ANQGSEA. The V end was cut by 2 bases, the J end by 0 bases, with 13 bases between. The CDR3 sequence is CSVERDSTANTGELFF. In DNA, the CDR3 is TGCAGCGTTGAAAGAGACAGTACCGCGAACACCGGGGAGCTGTTTTTT.